This T cell receptor beta chain was recorded in a study of blood T cell repertoires in COVID-19. Study context: From the United States, Italy and Spain came samples of acute and convalescent COVID-19.

There are 17 residues in the CDR3. The repertoire was sequenced with immunoSEQ multiplex PCR; TCRdb's copy has only in-frame clones and lacks some. Of approximately 70,000 clones in the sample, roughly four fifths are singletons; the top ten hold approximately 0.8%. The sequence derives from a woman between 70 and 85 years old with acute or convalescent COVID-19. The sample consisted of peripheral blood. The chain carries TRBV21-1 and TRBJ1-2; no check of the table's D call, TRBD1, against the DNA was made. TRBV21-1 counts as a pseudogene. The CDR3 DNA reads TGTGCCAGCACCCTCCCCGTTACCGGACACCCCTACTATGGCTACACCTTC. It translates to CASTLPVTGHPYYGYTF.